Below are 11 T cell receptor beta chains sequenced from a single sample in a study of cytomegalovirus exposure and HLA in healthy donors. The study ran its PCR with 60 Vbeta and 13 Jbeta primers. The assay was immunoSEQ multiplex PCR, and TCRdb's table has in-frame clones only and misses some. The table shows 250,000 to 350,000 clones, with roughly 70% occurring only once. The sample consisted of PBMCs. The receptors come from a female donor in good health and CMV-seronegative.

This clone was recorded only once. The V call is TRBV2, the J call TRBJ2-3; TRBD2 matches 7 bases. From germline, CDR1 is SNHLY and CDR2 FYNNEI. There are 14 residues in the CDR3. J was trimmed by 5 bases and V by 2 bases; bases with no gene match: 4. The DNA of the CDR3 is TGTGCCAGCAGTGAAAAGGTAGCGGGAGATACGCAGTATTTT. Its protein product is CASSEKVAGDTQYF.

CDR3 amino acids: CASSPTSGRVDTQYF. The CDR3, as DNA: TGCGCCAGCAGCCCCACTAGCGGGAGGGTAGATACGCAGTATTTT. V gene TRBV5-1 combines with J gene TRBJ2-3; 13 nucleotides agree with TRBD2. Trimming at V came to 4 bases and at J to 5 bases, leaving 4 bases not matched to a gene. CDR1 SGHRS and CDR2 YFSETQ come from the germline V gene. The CDR3 has 15 amino acids.

This chain connects TRBV11-2 to TRBJ1-1, with 7 nucleotides matching TRBD1. This CDR3 comprises 13 residues. Per germline, CDR1 SGHAT and CDR2 FQNNGV. The V and J ends lost 5 bases and 4 bases, in that order; junction bases with no gene match: 4. The CDR3: CASSLQGSTEAFF. CDR3 nucleotide sequence: TGTGCCAGCAGCCTACAGGGGAGCACTGAAGCTTTCTTT.

The V and J genes are TRBV25-1 and TRBJ2-1, with 7 bases fitting TRBD2. V shed 4 bases and J 9 bases; nucleotides not matched to a gene: 3. CDR3 length equals 12 residues. The V gene's germline CDR1 is MGHDK and CDR2 SYGVNS. CDR3 residues: CASSVGGGEQFF. CDR3 DNA: TGTGCCAGCAGTGTAGGCGGGGGTGAGCAGTTCTTC.

Only a few counts were recorded for this clone. The chain joins TRBV27 to TRBJ2-1; 9 positions match TRBD2. Germline V gives CDR1 MNHEY, CDR2 SMNVEV (reference sequence). CDR3 size: 16 residues. Trimming took 3 bases from V and 7 from J; bases not matched to a gene: 10. CDR3 sequence reads: CASSLVALAGINEQFF. The CDR3 nucleotides are TGTGCCAGCAGTTTGGTGGCGCTAGCGGGAATTAATGAGCAGTTCTTC.

The V and J genes are TRBV5-1 and TRBJ2-7, with a weak D call TRBD2 (6 bases). The CDR3 totals 15 residues. Germline-derived CDR1 and CDR2 are SGHRS and YFSETQ. V was clipped by 0 bases and J by 2 bases, with 12 bases between them. CDR3 nucleotides: TGCGCCAGCAGCTTGGACCTAGCGCCTACCTACGAGCAGTACTTC. It codes for CASSLDLAPTYEQYF.

The gene calls are TRBV19 and TRBJ2-2, with D possibly TRBD1 on 6 matching bases. V was trimmed by 1 base and J by 5 bases, leaving 14 bases between them. Germline V gives CDR1 LNHDA, CDR2 SQIVND (reference sequence). This CDR3 is 16 amino acids long. CDR3 loop: CASSIAGQILTGELFF. The CDR3 coding sequence is TGTGCCAGTAGTATAGCTGGACAGATTTTGACCGGGGAGCTGTTTTTT.

J is TRBJ2-2 and V is TRBV23-1, with 7 positions matching TRBD2. TRBV23-1 is treated as an ORF (open reading frame) with a function not yet certain. V shed 5 bases, J shed 6 bases, and the junction held 6 bases outside the gene matches. The CDR3 covers 14 residues. Here the CDR3 reads CASSKRGVPGELFF. For the CDR3, the DNA is TGCGCCAGCAGTAAACGGGGGGTCCCCGGGGAGCTGTTTTTT.

This clone showed up just a few times. The V call is TRBV2, the J call TRBJ2-5; 9 nucleotides line up with TRBD2. Germline CDR1 and CDR2: SNHLY and FYNNEI. The CDR3 runs to 12 residues. The trim removed 3 bases at V and 13 bases at J, leaving 6 bases unmatched. CDR3 region: CASSERTTSGYF. CDR3 DNA: TGTGCCAGCAGTGAGCGGACGACTAGCGGGTACTTC.

This clone has more than one count but fewer than ten. V gene TRBV30 combines with J gene TRBJ2-7; 7 bases fit TRBD1. V gave up 3 bases and J gave up 6 bases; unmatched junction bases: 14. The germline V gene has CDR1 GTSNPN and CDR2 SVGIG (reference sequence). The CDR3 has 15 residues. The CDR3 DNA reads as TGTGCCTGGAGCCTCCGTCACAGGGGTAACGGCGAGCAGTACTTC. As protein: CAWSLRHRGNGEQYF.

The genes are TRBV6-1 and TRBJ2-5; 10 bases map to TRBD1. The end of the DNA is better explained by TRBJ2-7, so the J call may be wrong. The CDR3 is 14 amino acids. Germline CDR1 and CDR2: MNHNS and SASEGT. The CDR3 coding sequence is TGTGCCAGCAGGTACACCGGGACAGGGGACGAGCAGTACTTC. It yields the protein CASRYTGTGDEQYF.